Shown below are 6 T cell receptor beta chains from a single sample sequenced in a study of PD-1 blockade in classical Hodgkin lymphoma. Time point: newly diagnosed, previously untreated cHL patient sample. Libraries were prepared by immunoSEQ multiplex PCR; TCRdb keeps only in-frame clonotypes and omits some of them. Of some 70,000 clones in the sample, about 93% were seen once. The sample consisted of peripheral blood mononuclear cells (PBMCs). These receptors were collected from a human donor with classical Hodgkin lymphoma.

The chain employs TRBV9 and TRBJ2-1; 12 bases fit TRBD2. Germline CDR1 reads SGDLS; CDR2 reads YYNGEE. This CDR3 is 15 amino acids long. The V segment lost 3 bases and the J segment 4 bases; nucleotides outside the gene matches: 2. The CDR3 loop is CASSAGLAGYNEQFF. In nucleotides, the CDR3 is TGTGCCAGCAGCGCAGGACTAGCGGGGTACAATGAGCAGTTCTTC.

This clone came up once. This chain links TRBV5-1 with TRBJ1-2, with 11 bases fitting TRBD1. Losses at the gene ends were 4 bases for V and 7 bases for J; bases not matched to a gene: 12. The CDR3 extends over 16 amino acids. CDR1 is SGHRS, CDR2 YFSETQ, per germline. CDR3 residues: CASSVDRDRGSLGYTF. The CDR3 DNA sequence: TGCGCCAGCAGCGTAGACCGGGACAGGGGGTCTCTTGGCTACACCTTC.

The J gene is TRBJ2-5, the V gene TRBV25-1; D is possibly TRBD1 or TRBD2 (6 bases each). CDR3 length: 15 residues. Deletions cut 2 bases from V and 2 bases from J, with 12 bases between. Germline CDR1 and CDR2: MGHDK and SYGVNS. The CDR3: CASSEPRRGQETQYF. The CDR3 region has the DNA TGTGCCAGCAGTGAACCAAGGAGGGGGCAAGAGACCCAGTACTTC.

The CDR3, as DNA: TGCGCCAGCAGTCGGGGGTCTAGCACAGATACGCAGTATTTT. This encodes CASSRGSSTDTQYF. V and J are TRBV5-1 and TRBJ2-3, with TRBD2 as a possible D gene (6 bases). Germline CDR1 reads SGHRS; CDR2 reads YFSETQ. Trimming stripped 5 bases from V and 0 bases from J, with 10 bases between. This CDR3 is 14 amino acids long.

The V call is TRBV5-1, the J call TRBJ1-2; D gene uncertain. CDR3 length: 12 residues. Trimming took off 0 bases at V and 5 bases at J, with 5 bases between the two ends. The germline gives CDR1 SGHRS, CDR2 YFSETQ. CDR3 DNA: TGCGCCAGCAGCTTGGTAGGGTATGGCTACACCTTC. Protein product: CASSLVGYGYTF.

This clone appeared a single time. The V and J genes are TRBV2 and TRBJ1-2, with D perhaps matching TRBD1 (5 bases). This CDR3 spans 14 amino acids. The germline V gene has CDR1 SNHLY and CDR2 FYNNEI. The V end was cut by 8 bases, the J end by 1 base, with 14 bases between. In nucleotides, the CDR3 is TGTGCCAGCCTGAATGGGGGGTTTAACTATGGCTACACCTTC. Translated: CASLNGGFNYGYTF.